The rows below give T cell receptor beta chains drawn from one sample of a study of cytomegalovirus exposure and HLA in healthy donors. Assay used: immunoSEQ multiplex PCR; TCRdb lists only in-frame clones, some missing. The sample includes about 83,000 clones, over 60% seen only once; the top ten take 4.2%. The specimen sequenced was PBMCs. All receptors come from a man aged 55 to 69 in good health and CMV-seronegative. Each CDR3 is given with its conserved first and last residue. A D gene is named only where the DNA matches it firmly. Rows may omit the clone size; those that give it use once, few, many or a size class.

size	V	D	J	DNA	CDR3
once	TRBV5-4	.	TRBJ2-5	TGTGCCAGCAGCCCGCTGGGCTCCGAAGAGACCCAGTACTTC	CASSPLGSEETQYF
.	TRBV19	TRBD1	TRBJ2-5	TGTGCCAGTACGGACAGGACCGCGGCCCAGTACTTC	CASTDRTAAQYF
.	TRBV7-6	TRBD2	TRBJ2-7	TGTGCCAGCAGCTCAGAGACTAGCGCCTACGAGCAGTACTTC	CASSSETSAYEQYF
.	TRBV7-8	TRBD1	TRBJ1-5	TGTGCCAGCAGCTTAGTAGGGGGCCGGCCCCAGCATTTT	CASSLVGGRPQHF
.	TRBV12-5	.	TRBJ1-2	TGTGCTAGTGGCTCCACAGGAATTGGCTACACCTTC	CASGSTGIGYTF
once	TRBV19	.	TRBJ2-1	TGTGCCAGTAGTATAATGGGGGGTGAGCAGTTCTTC	CASSIMGGEQFF
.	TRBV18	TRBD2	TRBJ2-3	TGTGCCAGCTCCCGGGTAGCGGGGGCCGCAGATACGCAGTATTTT	CASSRVAGAADTQYF
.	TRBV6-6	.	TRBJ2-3	TGTGCCAGCAGACGCGGGGACAGACACACAGATACGCAGTATTTT	CASRRGDRHTDTQYF
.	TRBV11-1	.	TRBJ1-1	TGTGCCAGCAGCTTCAGTGTGAACACTGAAGCTTTCTTT	CASSFSVNTEAFF
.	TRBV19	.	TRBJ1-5	TGTGCCAGTAACGTGGGGGGGGTGGGTCAGCCCCAGCATTTT	CASNVGGVGQPQHF
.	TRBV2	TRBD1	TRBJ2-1	TGTGCCAGCAGGGAGGACAGGGCATCCTACAATGAGCAGTTCTTC	CASREDRASYNEQFF
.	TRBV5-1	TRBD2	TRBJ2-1	TGCGCCAGCAGCATCCGGACTAGCGGAAACAATGAGCAGTTCTTC	CASSIRTSGNNEQFF
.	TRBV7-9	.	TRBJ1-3	TGTGCCAGCAGCCCGACCGGGGGGACTGGAAACACCATATATTTT	CASSPTGGTGNTIYF
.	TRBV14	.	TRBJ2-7	TGTGCCAGCAAGGCGAGGGGGGGCTACGAGCAGTACTTC	CASKARGGYEQYF
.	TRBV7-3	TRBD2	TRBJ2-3	TGTGCCAGCAGCATGACTAGCTGGGCAGATACGCAGTATTTT	CASSMTSWADTQYF
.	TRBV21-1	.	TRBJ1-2	TGTGCCAGCAGCAAAGGCAGGGGAGGCTACACCTTC	CASSKGRGGYTF
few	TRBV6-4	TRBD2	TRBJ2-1	TGTGCCAGCAGTTGGGGTAGCGGGGGGGAGCAGTTCTTC	CASSWGSGGEQFF
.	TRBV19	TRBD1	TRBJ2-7	TGTGCCAGTAGTATTAGACAGGGCTGGTACGAGCAGTACTTC	CASSIRQGWYEQYF
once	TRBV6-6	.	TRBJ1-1	TGTGCCAGCAGTTACTCGAGGGTCACTGAAGCTTTCTTT	CASSYSRVTEAFF
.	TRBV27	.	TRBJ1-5	TGTGCCAGCAGTGAGAGGGGTGCGAGGGGGTCGGGGCAGCCCCAGCATTTT	CASSERGARGSGQPQHF
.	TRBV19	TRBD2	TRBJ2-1	TGTGCCACAACCCGTCAACGGGGGGTTGACAATGAGCAGTTCTTC	CATTRQRGVDNEQFF
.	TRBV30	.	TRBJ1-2	TGTGCCTGGAGGCAGAGCGCTGATGGCTACACCTTC	CAWRQSADGYTF
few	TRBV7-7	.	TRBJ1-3	TGTGCTAGCAGCTGGCAGGGGAGCATCTCTGGAAACACCATATATTTT	CASSWQGSISGNTIYF
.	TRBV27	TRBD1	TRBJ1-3	TGTGCCAGCAGTCCGGGACAGGGGAGGGGTGGAAACACCATATATTTT	CASSPGQGRGGNTIYF
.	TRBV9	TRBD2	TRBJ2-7	TGTGCCAGCAGCGGGGGGGGGATATCCCCCTACGAGCAGTACTTC	CASSGGGISPYEQYF
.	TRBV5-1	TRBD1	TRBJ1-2	TGCGCCAGCAGCGACCGGACAGGGGATCTTGGCTACACCTTC	CASSDRTGDLGYTF
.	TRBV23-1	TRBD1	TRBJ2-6	TGCGCCAGCAGTCAATCGTGGGACAGGGGACCCTCTGGGGCCAACGTCCTGACTTTC	CASSQSWDRGPSGANVLTF
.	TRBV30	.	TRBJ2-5	TGTGCCTGGAGTGTGGGGGGAAGCCAAGAGACCCAGTACTTC	CAWSVGGSQETQYF
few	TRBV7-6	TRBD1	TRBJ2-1	TGTGCCAGCAGCTCCGACAGGGGGCATAGCGGTGAGCAGTTCTTC	CASSSDRGHSGEQFF
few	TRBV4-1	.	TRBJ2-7	TGCGCCAGCAGCCTCTCGACTTTGTTTAGGGGCGAGCAGTACTTC	CASSLSTLFRGEQYF
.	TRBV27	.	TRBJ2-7	TGTGCCAGCACTCAGACAGGGAGGTCCTACGAGCAGTACTTC	CASTQTGRSYEQYF
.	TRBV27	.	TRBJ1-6	TGTGCCAGCAGCTTGGGAGGGGCCGGTAATTCACCCCTCCACTTT	CASSLGGAGNSPLHF
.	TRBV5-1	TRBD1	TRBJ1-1	TGCGCCAGCAGCTCCACAGGGGGCGGTTCATGGTGGGACACTGAAGCTTTCTTT	CASSSTGGGSWWDTEAFF